A single TCR beta chain is shown here with its context. The listed genes are named as in mouse. The read stops 1 residue short of the end of the CDR3; the missing end is completed from the germline J gene. This CDR3 region has 16 residues. Trimming took 2 bases from V and 2 from J, leaving 16 bases between them. CDR1 NNHNN and CDR2 SYGAGS come from the germline V gene (reference sequence). Stated time point: mouse harvest day 7 after allogeneic transplant. Each mouse received 10^7 T-cell-depleted marrow cells plus 10^6 splenic CD5+ T cells by tail vein. These data originate in a study of tissue T cells after allogeneic stem cell transplantation. Only in-frame clones appear in the TCRdb table, and some are missing; sequencing was by immunoSEQ multiplex PCR. In the table there are around 7,000 clones, 45% to 65% of which are singletons.

The source of this sequence is a female BALB/c mouse given C57BL/6 T cells with graft-versus-host disease after an allogeneic hematopoietic cell transplant. The sequenced sample was lymph node tissue. V usage is TRBV13-2 and J usage is TRBJ1-1, with D perhaps TRBD1 (6 bases). CDR3 residues: CASGDPSRGLNTEVFF. The sequenced CDR3 bases are TGTGCCAGCGGTGACCCTAGCAGGGGCCTTAACACAGAAGTCTTC.